This T cell receptor (beta chain) was retrieved from a study of OX40 agonist ivuxolimab in advanced cancers. The protocol was immunoSEQ multiplex PCR, while the TCRdb copy is restricted to in-frame clones and leaves out a portion. The table has tens of thousands of clones, 70% to 90% seen once. V was trimmed by 3 bases and J by 0 bases, leaving 8 bases between them. Germline-derived CDR1 and CDR2 are MNHEY and SMNVEV (reference sequence). CDR3 length: 14 residues. V is TRBV27 and J is TRBJ1-2; D remains unclear. The specimen was CD4+ or CD8+ T cells sorted from blood, collected in a trial of the OX40 agonist ivuxolimab. This clonotype originated in an adult with an advanced solid tumor such as melanoma, head and neck, liver or kidney cancer. CDR3 protein: CASSFSSTNYGYTF. CDR3 DNA: TGTGCCAGCAGTTTTAGCAGTACTAACTATGGCTACACCTTC.